This T cell receptor (beta chain) was recorded in a study of cytomegalovirus exposure and HLA in healthy donors. Germline V gene lookup returns CDR1 SGHRS and CDR2 YFSETQ. This CDR3 has 13 residues. J was trimmed by 0 bases and V by 6 bases; bases with no gene match: 2. Turning to this clone: Its antigen is not identified.

Whole-study results and caveats: Earlier analysis looked at TCR beta V segments, and most were productive about 90% or about 30% of the time. Associated with cytomegalovirus, according to the listing, were 150 to 200 TCR beta chains.

PCR used 60 Vbeta primers and 13 Jbeta primers. Sequenced by immunoSEQ multiplex PCR; TCRdb stores in-frame clones only, minus some. Found here are fewer than 150,000 clones, about 73% of them singletons; the top ten hold 8% to 8.5%. The chain uses TRBV5-1 and TRBJ1-1; 7 bases fit TRBD1. The material sequenced was PBMCs. This receptor was identified in a woman aged 40 to 50 in good health and CMV-seropositive. The CDR3 bases are TGCGCCAGCACGGGACAGATGAACACTGAAGCTTTCTTT. Protein sequence: CASTGQMNTEAFF.